The 20 T cell receptor beta chains presented below share a single source sample, sequenced in a study of T cells in Graves' hyperthyroidism and ophthalmopathy. From RNA transcripts, TCR beta CDR3 regions were amplified. Carried out on the TCR CDR3, a first-round RT-PCR used the HTBI primer set. TCRdb reanalysed the multiplex PCR reads using MiXCR and keeps one entry per CDR3 protein. The sample has 250,000 or so distinct CDR3 sequences, about 16% seen once. The sample consisted of blood. The receptors were sampled from a woman aged 50 to 65 with Graves' hyperthyroidism that later progressed to Graves' ophthalmopathy.

This clonotype has more than one count but fewer than ten. As DNA, the CDR3 is TGTGCCAGCAGTACATTCACTCAGAACACCGGGGAGCTGTTTTTT. Encoded protein: CASSTFTQNTGELFF. This chain links TRBV12-3 or TRBV12-4 with TRBJ2-2, with D unclear. V was trimmed by 5 bases and J by 1 base, leaving 11 bases between them. The CDR3 consists of 15 residues.

The CDR3 coding sequence is TGTGCCACCAGCGGCCGGGACCGAAGCACAGATACGCAGCATTTT. Its translation: CATSGRDRSTDTQHF. The chain has TRBV15 and TRBJ2-3; D may be TRBD1 (5 bases). Matching the DNA end better, TRBJ1-5 makes the J call doubtful. This CDR3 region has 15 residues. Germline-derived CDR1 and CDR2 are LNHNV and YYDKDF (reference sequence).

V gene TRBV20-1 combines with J gene TRBJ2-7, with TRBD2 identical over 11 bases. Germline loops: CDR1 DFQATT, CDR2 SNEGSKA (reference sequence). Losses at the gene ends were 4 bases for V and 1 base for J; bases not matched to a gene: 3. This CDR3 contains 14 residues. The CDR3 reads CSAILAGGSYEQYF. As DNA, the CDR3 is TGCAGTGCTATATTAGCGGGGGGGTCCTACGAGCAGTACTTC.

This clonotype was detected many times. This chain connects TRBV10-3 to TRBJ2-7; weak D call: TRBD2 (6 bases). V was clipped by 3 bases and J by 4 bases, with 16 bases between them. The CDR3 has 15 residues. Looked up from germline, CDR1 is ENHRY and CDR2 is SYGVKD. Here the CDR3 DNA reads TGTGCCATCAGTGACGGCGGAGGGGAGCGGTACGAGCAGTACTTC. This translates into CAISDGGGERYEQYF.

This clonotype was found many times. In nucleotides, the CDR3 is TGTGCCAGCAGCTTAGCGTATTTTCGGGGCCTAGATACGCAGTATTTT. Its protein is CASSLAYFRGLDTQYF. This chain connects TRBV7-9 to TRBJ2-3; the D gene could be TRBD1 or TRBD2 (5 bases each). The germline V and J ends were trimmed by 0 bases and 5 bases, with 15 bases remaining between them. Germline V gene data show CDR1 as SEHNR and CDR2 as FQNEAQ (reference sequence). This CDR3 spans 16 amino acids.

This clonotype was observed a handful of times. A clone one base away is much larger, so this may be a read error. This chain connects TRBV20-1 to TRBJ2-1; D not certain. The germline V gene has CDR1 DFQATT and CDR2 SNEGSKA (reference sequence). The CDR3 contains 14 residues. CDR3 DNA sequence: TGCAGTGCAACTGGACGGACCTTCTACAATGAGCAGCTCTTC. Its translation: CSATGRTFYNEQLF.

The table lists this clonotype with many counts. The genes are TRBV7-2 and TRBJ2-5, with a possible D match to TRBD2 (5 bases). The CDR3 contains 14 residues. V was pared by 5 bases and J by 5 bases, with 15 bases between. Looked up from germline, CDR1 is SGHTA and CDR2 is FQGNSA. As DNA, the CDR3 is TGTGCCAGCAGCCCAGGACTTTATAGGGAGACCCAGTACTTC. Translating gives CASSPGLYRETQYF. Together with reference TRBV7-2 and TRBJ2-5, the CDR3 gives the full variable domain: GAGVSQSPSNKVTEKGKDVELRCDPISGHTALYWYRQSLGQGLEFLIYFQGNSAPDKSGLPSDRFSAERTGGSVSTLTIQRTQQEDSAVYLCASSPGLYRETQYFGPGTRLLVL.

As concerns this clonotype: This could be a read error, since a much larger clone is one nucleotide away. The chain recombines TRBV5-1 with TRBJ2-7; no definite D call. The CDR3 spans 16 residues. Germline-derived CDR1 and CDR2 are SGHRS and YFSETQ. Trimming removed 4 bases at V and 3 bases at J, with 20 bases between. CDR3 sequence (DNA): TGCGCCAGCAGCCCTGTCGGAGTCGACGTCTACTACGAGCAGTACTTC. Its translation is CASSPVGVDVYYEQYF.

This clonotype was seen a few times. This rearrangement joins TRBV19 to TRBJ2-7; D tentatively reads TRBD1 or TRBD2 (5 bases each). V lost 7 bases and J lost 5, with 18 bases in between. The length of the CDR3 is 14 residues. Germline CDR1 and CDR2: LNHDA and SQIVND (reference sequence). The CDR3: CASTRGARGDEQYF. CDR3 nucleotide sequence: TGTGCCAGTACAAGGGGAGCTAGAGGTGACGAGCAGTACTTC.

This clonotype occurred many times. The V and J genes are TRBV20-1 and TRBJ2-1; no definite D call. V lost 5 bases, J lost 5 bases, and 22 bases lay in between. The CDR3 sequence is 16 residues long. The germline V gene has CDR1 DFQATT and CDR2 SNEGSKA (reference sequence). The CDR3 is CSAWQPPPAADNEQFF. CDR3 DNA sequence: TGCAGTGCTTGGCAACCACCGCCGGCGGCGGACAATGAGCAGTTCTTC.

The table lists this clonotype with many counts. The rearrangement uses TRBV3-1 and TRBJ1-5; the D gene is possibly TRBD1 (5 bases). V was trimmed by 5 bases and J by 5 bases, leaving 13 bases between them. Germline CDR1 is LGHDT and CDR2 is YNNKEL (reference sequence). The CDR3 runs to 14 residues. The CDR3 protein is CASSSGGADQPQHF. CDR3 in DNA: TGTGCCAGCAGCTCAGGAGGGGCCGATCAGCCCCAGCATTTT.

Many counts were recorded for this clonotype. The chain is built from TRBV12-3 or TRBV12-4 and TRBJ2-7; TRBD1 matches 7 bases. V lost 0 bases and J lost 2; bases outside the gene matches: 4. The CDR3 consists of 15 residues. CDR3 sequence (DNA): TGTGCCAGCAGTTTAGCGGACAGGCTGACCTACGAGCAGTACTTC. Its translation: CASSLADRLTYEQYF.

The V and J genes are TRBV30 and TRBJ2-6; D remains ambiguous. The CDR3 runs to 15 residues. V dropped 0 bases and J dropped 5 bases, with 11 bases sitting between them. Germline V gene lookup returns CDR1 GTSNPN and CDR2 SVGIG (reference sequence). The CDR3 sequence: CAWSVSRSWANVLTF. CDR3 nucleotides: TGTGCCTGGAGTGTTTCAAGGTCTTGGGCCAACGTCCTGACTTTC.

This clonotype was seen at least ten times. The chain has TRBV15 and TRBJ2-3, with 7 bases fitting TRBD2. CDR3 length: 16 amino acids. Unmatched junction bases numbered 7, after V lost 0 bases and J lost 4 bases. Germline assignment: CDR1 LNHNV and CDR2 YYDKDF (reference sequence). CDR3 loop: CATSRDGRGGADTQYF. CDR3 bases: TGTGCCACCAGCAGAGATGGACGGGGAGGGGCAGATACGCAGTATTTT.

This clonotype appeared many times. The J gene is TRBJ2-1, the V gene TRBV20-1, with TRBD2 matching over 8 bases. CDR1 is DFQATT and CDR2 is SNEGSKA in the germline V gene (reference sequence). Losses at the gene ends were 6 bases for V and 4 bases for J; bases not matched to a gene: 14. This CDR3 comprises 16 residues. The CDR3 bases are TGCAGTGCAACCGATTCGGCTAGCGGGCATTACAATGAGCAGTTCTTC. Its protein product is CSATDSASGHYNEQFF.

A few counts support this clonotype. The chain joins TRBV4-2 to TRBJ2-1; 7 bases are shared with TRBD2. The junction had 4 bases not matched to a gene; V was cut back by 0 bases and J by 5 bases. Germline V gene data show CDR1 as LGHNA and CDR2 as YNFKEQ. The CDR3 runs 15 residues. The CDR3 spells CASSQEAGRNNEQFF. As DNA, the CDR3 is TGTGCCAGCAGCCAAGAAGCGGGAAGAAACAATGAGCAGTTCTTC.

The chain links TRBV9 to TRBJ2-1, with 7 nucleotides matching TRBD2. V gave up 3 bases and J gave up 3 bases; unmatched junction bases: 9. Germline V gene sequence: CDR1 SGDLS, CDR2 YYNGEE. The CDR3 is 16 amino acids. The CDR3: CASSGGSSGLYNEQFF. Here the CDR3 DNA reads TGTGCCAGCAGCGGGGGATCTAGCGGCCTCTACAATGAGCAGTTCTTC.

This clonotype came up many times. The V call is TRBV2, the J call TRBJ2-5; D unresolved. Trimming removed 5 bases at V and 0 bases at J, with 1 base between. CDR1 is SNHLY, CDR2 FYNNEI, per germline. The CDR3 totals 11 residues. The CDR3 spells CASSYQETQYF. The CDR3 region has the DNA TGTGCCAGCAGTTACCAAGAGACCCAGTACTTC.

This chain uses TRBV14 with TRBJ1-1; D is possibly TRBD1 (5 bases). The CDR3 contains 15 residues. Germline CDR1 is SGHDN and CDR2 is FVKESK. The ends were cut back, 3 bases at V and 6 bases at J, with 17 bases in the middle. This CDR3 is CASSHLTASIAEAFF. In DNA form, the CDR3 reads TGTGCCAGCAGCCATTTGACAGCTAGTATCGCTGAAGCTTTCTTT.

This clonotype has ten or more counts. This rearrangement joins TRBV12-3 or TRBV12-4 to TRBJ2-1, with D hard to call. V was clipped by 2 bases and J by 12 bases, with 11 bases between them. The CDR3 spans 12 residues. The CDR3 sequence: CASSLRERRQFF. The CDR3 DNA reads TGTGCCAGCAGTTTAAGGGAACGTCGGCAGTTCTTC.